This entry lists 5 T cell receptor beta chains sequenced from one sample in a study of patients and donors after allogeneic stem cell transplantation. TCRdb called the RT-PCR reads again in MiXCR, with one record for every CDR3 protein. The sample comprises about 960,000 distinct CDR3 sequences, roughly 17% of which are singletons, and approximately 5.9% rests with the top ten. Sequenced input: blood, either unsorted or a sorted T cell fraction (not recorded which). The receptors stem from a human donor who was either an allogeneic HSCT recipient or a stem cell or donor lymphocyte infusion donor (not recorded which). It is not recorded whose cells these are; they may come from a transplant donor.

The genes are TRBV27 and TRBJ1-1, with unresolved D. The germline gives CDR1 MNHEY, CDR2 SMNVEV (reference sequence). There are 12 residues in the CDR3. V lost 6 bases, J lost 4 bases, and 9 bases lay in between. The CDR3 spells CASREGGTEAFF. CDR3 bases: TGTGCCAGCAGGGAGGGCGGCACTGAAGCTTTCTTT.

The chain is built from TRBV4-1 and TRBJ2-5; 16 nucleotides match TRBD2. Germline values: CDR1 MGHRA, CDR2 YSYEKL. CDR3 size: 19 residues. Unmatched junction bases numbered 9, after V lost 4 bases and J lost 1 base. CDR3 bases: TGCGCCAGCAGCCCGAGGGGACTAGCGGGAGGGTTCCGCCAAGAGACCCAGTACTTC. Its translation: CASSPRGLAGGFRQETQYF.

The rearrangement links TRBV2 to TRBJ1-4; D not certain. Germline V lookup: CDR1 SNHLY, CDR2 FYNNEI. V was shortened by 6 bases and J by 4 bases, with 12 bases between the two germline ends. The CDR3 contains 14 residues. CDR3 loop: CASRNQPNNEKLFF. CDR3 nucleotide sequence: TGTGCCAGCAGAAACCAGCCAAATAATGAAAAACTGTTTTTT.

This clonotype has more than one count but fewer than ten. V usage is TRBV10-3 and J usage is TRBJ1-2; no firm D call. Trimming removed 3 bases at V and 4 bases at J, with 15 bases between. The CDR3 has 15 residues. Germline CDR1 ENHRY, CDR2 SYGVKD. This chain's CDR3 is CAISESIQVFYGYTF. CDR3 coding DNA: TGTGCCATCAGTGAATCTATTCAGGTTTTCTATGGCTACACCTTC.

The chain uses TRBV7-9 and TRBJ2-1; D tentatively fits TRBD1 or TRBD2 (5 bases each). Germline-derived CDR1 and CDR2 are SEHNR and FQNEAQ (reference sequence). The CDR3 consists of 16 residues. Between the trimmed V and J ends, which lost 5 bases and 0 bases, there was a span of 14 bases. This CDR3 reads CASSTPGPSSYNEQFF. The CDR3 coding sequence is TGTGCCAGCAGCACCCCGGGGCCGAGCTCCTACAATGAGCAGTTCTTC.